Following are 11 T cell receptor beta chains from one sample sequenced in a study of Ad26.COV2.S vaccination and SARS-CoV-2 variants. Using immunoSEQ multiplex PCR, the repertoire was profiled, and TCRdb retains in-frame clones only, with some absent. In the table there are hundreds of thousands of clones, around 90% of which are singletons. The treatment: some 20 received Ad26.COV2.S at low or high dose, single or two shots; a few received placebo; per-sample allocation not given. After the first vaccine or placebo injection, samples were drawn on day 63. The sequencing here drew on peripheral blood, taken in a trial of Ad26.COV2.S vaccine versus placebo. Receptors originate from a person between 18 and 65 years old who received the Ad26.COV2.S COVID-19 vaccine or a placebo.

The CDR3 nucleotides are TGTGCCAGCAGTGGCCCGACGGGGGGGAGCTATGGCTACACCTTC. This codes for CASSGPTGGSYGYTF. J is TRBJ1-2 and V is TRBV25-1, with D perhaps matching TRBD1 (5 bases). Trimming took off 4 bases at V and 4 bases at J, with 16 bases between the two ends. This CDR3 has 15 residues. Germline V gene data show CDR1 as MGHDK and CDR2 as SYGVNS.

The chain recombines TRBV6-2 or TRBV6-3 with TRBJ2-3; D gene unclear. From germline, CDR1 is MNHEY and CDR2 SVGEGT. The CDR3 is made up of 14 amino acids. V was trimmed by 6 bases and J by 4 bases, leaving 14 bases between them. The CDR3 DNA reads TGTGCCAGCAGCCCACTTGGGGTCTCAGATACGCAGTATTTT. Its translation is CASSPLGVSDTQYF.

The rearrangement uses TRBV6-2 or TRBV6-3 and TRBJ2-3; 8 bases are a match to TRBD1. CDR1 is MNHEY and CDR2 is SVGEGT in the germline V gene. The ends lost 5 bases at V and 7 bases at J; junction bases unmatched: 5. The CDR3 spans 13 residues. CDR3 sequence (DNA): TGTGCCAGCAGTGGGACAGGTCGGAATACGCAGTATTTT. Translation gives CASSGTGRNTQYF.

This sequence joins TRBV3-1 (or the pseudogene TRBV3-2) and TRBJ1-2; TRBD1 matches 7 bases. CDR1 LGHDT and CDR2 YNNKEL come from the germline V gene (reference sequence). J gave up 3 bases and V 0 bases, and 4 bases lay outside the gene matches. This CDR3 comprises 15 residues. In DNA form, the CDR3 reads TGTGCCAGCAGCCAAGAGATAACAGGGGACTATGGCTACACCTTC. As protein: CASSQEITGDYGYTF.

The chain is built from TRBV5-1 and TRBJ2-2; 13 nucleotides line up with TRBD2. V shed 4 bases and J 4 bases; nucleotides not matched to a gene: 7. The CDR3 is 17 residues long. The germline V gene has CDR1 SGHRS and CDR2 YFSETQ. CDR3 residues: CASSRKLAGGATGELFF. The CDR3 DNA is TGCGCCAGCAGCCGAAAACTAGCGGGAGGGGCCACCGGGGAGCTGTTTTTT.

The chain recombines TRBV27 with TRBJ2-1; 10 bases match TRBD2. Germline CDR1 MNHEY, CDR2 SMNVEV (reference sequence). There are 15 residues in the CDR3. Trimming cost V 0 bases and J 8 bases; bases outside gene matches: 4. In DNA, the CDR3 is TGTGCCAGCAGTTTATCTCTAGCGGGAGTGGATGAGCAGTTCTTC. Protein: CASSLSLAGVDEQFF.

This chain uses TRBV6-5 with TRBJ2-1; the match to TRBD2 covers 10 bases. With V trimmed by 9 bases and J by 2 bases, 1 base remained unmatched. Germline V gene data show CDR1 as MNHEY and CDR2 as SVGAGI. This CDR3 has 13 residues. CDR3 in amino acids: CASGLAAYNEQFF. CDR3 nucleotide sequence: TGTGCCAGTGGACTAGCGGCCTACAATGAGCAGTTCTTC.

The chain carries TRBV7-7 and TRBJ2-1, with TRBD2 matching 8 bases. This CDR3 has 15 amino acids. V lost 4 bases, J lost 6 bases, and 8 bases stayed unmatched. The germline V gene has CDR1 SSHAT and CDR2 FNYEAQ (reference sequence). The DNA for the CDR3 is TGTGCCAGCAGCTCTCGTCCCGGGACTAGCAATGAGCAGTTCTTC. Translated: CASSSRPGTSNEQFF.

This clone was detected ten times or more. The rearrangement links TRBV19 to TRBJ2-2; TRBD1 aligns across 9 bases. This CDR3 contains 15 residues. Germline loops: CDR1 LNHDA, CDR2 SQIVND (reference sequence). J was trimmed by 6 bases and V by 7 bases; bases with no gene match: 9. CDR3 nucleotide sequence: TGTGCCAGTAACCTCCGGGGGACAGGGTCCGGGGAGCTGTTTTTT. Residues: CASNLRGTGSGELFF.

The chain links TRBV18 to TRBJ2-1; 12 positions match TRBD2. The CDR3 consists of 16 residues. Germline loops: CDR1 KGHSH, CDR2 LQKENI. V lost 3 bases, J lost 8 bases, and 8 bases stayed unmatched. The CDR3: CASSPATSGRFYEQFF. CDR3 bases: TGTGCCAGCTCACCGGCGACTAGCGGGAGATTCTATGAGCAGTTCTTC.

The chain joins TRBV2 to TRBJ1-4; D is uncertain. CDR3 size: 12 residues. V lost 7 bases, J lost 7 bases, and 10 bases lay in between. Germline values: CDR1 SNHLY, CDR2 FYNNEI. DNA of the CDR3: TGTGCCAGCACCAGTCGGCCTGAAAAACTGTTTTTT. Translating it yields CASTSRPEKLFF.